This T cell receptor (beta chain) is from a study of human T cells and chemical hapten exposure. Under the authors' procedure: Samples contained a median of about 100,000 TCRs, with a range of about 23,224 to 750,000. TCRdb recomputed calls from the RACE reads with MiXCR, one row per CDR3 protein. TCRdb, not the authors, supplied the V and J calls. The repertoire consists of tens of thousands of distinct CDR3 sequences, with 7.6% occurring once and the leading ten covering 1.3%. Time point denoted: pre-sensitization, week 0. Described treatment: therapeutic diphenylcyclopropenone sensitization with weekly scalp DPC. V was cut by 6 bases and J by 4 bases, with 19 bases left in between. Germline V gives CDR1 LNHDA, CDR2 SQIVND (reference sequence). This CDR3 spans 16 amino acids. This clonotype showed up many times.

The sequence was collected from a woman aged 45-65 years with alopecia areata. Some clones in this sample may be carry-over from other donors' samples. This sample comprised whole blood, obtained in connection with sensitization to the hapten diphenylcyclopropenone (DPC). The chain has TRBV19 and TRBJ1-5; a possible D gene is TRBD1 (5 bases). CDR3 amino acids: CASSEGYGGWNQPQHF. CDR3 in DNA: TGTGCCAGTAGCGAAGGCTATGGGGGGTGGAATCAGCCCCAGCATTTT. The whole variable domain, filled in from reference TRBV19 and TRBJ1-5, reads DGGITQSPKYLFRKEGQNVTLSCEQNLNHDAMYWYRQDPGQGLRLIYYSQIVNDFQKGDIAEGYSVSREKKESFPLTVTSAQKNPTAFYLCASSEGYGGWNQPQHFGDGTRLSIL.